A single sample is the source of the 28 T cell receptor beta chains below, sequenced in a study of blood T cells in healthy people across ages. A second PCR of 7 to 11 cycles used a sample-barcoded 5' primer and a J-beta primer mix. TCRdb analysed the 5' RACE reads with MiXCR anew, one entry per CDR3 protein. The sample lists some 900,000 distinct CDR3 sequences, 48% occurring once. Sequencing used blood. The receptors come from a man younger than 40 in good health.

This rearrangement joins TRBV5-1 to TRBJ2-5; 8 bases fit TRBD1. The J call is uncertain, as TRBJ2-7 better fits the DNA end. In germline, CDR1 is SGHRS, CDR2 YFSETQ. This CDR3 comprises 15 residues. CDR3 coding DNA: TGCGCCAGCAGCCATCTACCTGGACAGGGAAACGAGCAGTACTTC. Encoded protein: CASSHLPGQGNEQYF.

Comments on this clonotype: A much larger clone differs from this one at a single base, so this may be a read error. The V gene is TRBV6-5, the J gene TRBJ2-1; the D gene is possibly TRBD2 (5 bases). This CDR3 spans 14 amino acids. The ends were cut back, 6 bases at V and 13 bases at J, with 22 bases in the middle. Germline CDR1 reads MNHEY; CDR2 reads SVGAGI. The CDR3 region is CASRSQAGQETQFF. The DNA for the CDR3 is TGTGCCAGCAGAAGTCAGGCGGGCCAAGAGACCCAGTTCTTC.

The CDR3 bases are TGTGCCAGCAGCTTAGCGGTAGCGGGGGGCCGGAAACAAGAGACCCAGTACTTC. It codes for CASSLAVAGGRKQETQYF. This chain connects TRBV7-2 to TRBJ2-5, with 10 positions matching TRBD2. Germline trimming cut 0 bases from V and 2 bases from J; bases unmatched to any gene: 9. Germline assignment: CDR1 SGHTA and CDR2 FQGNSA. The CDR3 loop spans 18 amino acids.

The rearrangement links TRBV11-3 to TRBJ2-2, with 7 bases fitting TRBD1. Germline V gene lookup returns CDR1 SGHNT and CDR2 YENEEA. The CDR3 extends over 14 amino acids. Losses at the gene ends were 10 bases for V and 6 bases for J; bases not matched to a gene: 11. The CDR3 protein is CATGWQGVSGELFF. Written as DNA, the CDR3 is TGTGCCACCGGGTGGCAGGGGGTGTCCGGGGAGCTGTTTTTT.

The CDR3 region is CSASEGGRGIRDGYTF. CDR3 DNA: TGCAGTGCTAGTGAAGGGGGGCGCGGTATTCGAGATGGCTACACCTTC. This chain joins TRBV20-1 and TRBJ1-2, with a weak D call TRBD1 (6 bases). Germline V gene lookup returns CDR1 DFQATT and CDR2 SNEGSKA (reference sequence). Trimming stripped 3 bases from V and 6 bases from J, with 23 bases between. The CDR3 has 16 amino acids.

The chain has TRBV6-6 and TRBJ2-1, with D possibly matching TRBD2 (6 bases). The length of the CDR3 is 14 residues. Per germline, CDR1 MNHNY and CDR2 SVGAGI (reference sequence). Trimming shortened V by 4 bases and J by 8 bases, and 15 bases separated the two germline ends. The CDR3 coding sequence is TGTGCCAGCAGTTGGGACTCGGGTAGAGATGAGCAGTTCTTC. It codes for CASSWDSGRDEQFF.

In this sample, this clonotype turned up a few times. This chain connects TRBV12-3 or TRBV12-4 to TRBJ1-1; possible D gene TRBD1, 5 bases. V was clipped by 6 bases and J by 4 bases, with 15 bases between them. The CDR3 is 14 amino acids. The CDR3 nucleotides are TGTGCCAGCAGCCGGGACGGAGTTCCCACTGAAGCTTTCTTT. Amino acid sequence: CASSRDGVPTEAFF.

The V and J genes are TRBV6-1 and TRBJ1-5; D gene unclear. Germline V gives CDR1 MNHNS, CDR2 SASEGT. The CDR3 is 15 residues long. V lost 6 bases and J lost 2, with 14 bases in between. CDR3 sequence: CASRSKGDGNQPQHF. CDR3 in DNA: TGTGCCAGCAGATCTAAGGGTGATGGCAATCAGCCCCAGCATTTT.

V usage is TRBV12-3 or TRBV12-4 and J usage is TRBJ2-2; D unresolved. Deletions cut 7 bases from V and 7 bases from J, with 13 bases between. The CDR3 runs 13 residues. The CDR3 spells CASTPLGFGELFF. As DNA, the CDR3 is TGTGCCAGCACTCCCTTGGGGTTCGGGGAGCTGTTTTTT.

There are a few counts of this clonotype. The V call is TRBV28, the J call TRBJ2-7; D is uncertain. Trimming stripped 5 bases from V and 0 bases from J, with 11 bases between. CDR1 is MDHEN and CDR2 is SYDVKM in the germline V gene. CDR3 length: 14 residues. The CDR3 protein is CASSGDRRSYEQYF. CDR3 nucleotide sequence: TGTGCCAGCAGTGGCGATCGCCGCTCCTACGAGCAGTACTTC.

This clonotype was seen a few times. This could be a read error, since a much larger clone is one nucleotide away. The rearrangement links TRBV6-1 to TRBJ2-1; D gene ambiguous. V lost 0 bases to trimming and J lost 4 bases, with 4 bases between them. Germline lookup yields CDR1 MNHNS and CDR2 SASEGT. The CDR3 has 13 residues. The CDR3 DNA is TGTGCCAGCAGTGAAGCGGGGTACAATGAGCAGTTCTTC. Its translation is CASSEAGYNEQFF.

This clonotype appeared a few times. One end of the junction is discordant with germline, which a read error may explain. V gene TRBV5-1 combines with J gene TRBJ2-7, with D uncertain. This CDR3 comprises 14 residues. Per the germline V gene, CDR1 is SGHRS and CDR2 is YFSETQ. The CDR3 region is CASSWGGGSYEQYF. The DNA for the CDR3 is TGTGCCAGCAGTTGGGGTGGCGGCTCCTACGAGCAGTACTTC.

CDR3 protein: CASSLKGGPNEQFF. The CDR3 DNA reads TGTGCCAGCAGTTTGAAGGGAGGGCCAAATGAGCAGTTCTTC. The V and J genes are TRBV12-3 or TRBV12-4 and TRBJ2-1; 7 nucleotides match TRBD2. The CDR3 consists of 14 residues. V was clipped by 3 bases and J by 7 bases; unmatched bases: 6.

V usage is TRBV2 and J usage is TRBJ1-6; D is unresolved. Germline lookup yields CDR1 SNHLY and CDR2 FYNNEI. The germline V and J ends were trimmed by 6 bases and 5 bases, with 8 bases remaining between them. This CDR3 has 13 amino acids. CDR3 sequence (DNA): TGTGCCAGCAGGGTCTCGAATAATTCACCCCTCCACTTT. It encodes CASRVSNNSPLHF.

This chain uses TRBV27 with TRBJ1-1; no reliable D call. This CDR3 spans 16 amino acids. Germline values: CDR1 MNHEY, CDR2 SMNVEV (reference sequence). V gave up 2 bases and J gave up 5 bases, with 18 bases separating them. CDR3 nucleotides: TGTGCCAGCAGTTTAATAACCGCCCGGGGTCGGACTGAAGCTTTCTTT. It codes for CASSLITARGRTEAFF.

This clonotype was picked up one time. This rearrangement joins TRBV20-1 to TRBJ1-4, with D perhaps TRBD1 (6 bases). Germline CDR1 and CDR2: DFQATT and SNEGSKA (reference sequence). V was clipped by 6 bases and J by 4 bases, with 9 bases between them. The CDR3 has 12 residues. This CDR3 is CSAGRGNEKLFF. Here the CDR3 DNA reads TGCAGTGCCGGCAGGGGTAATGAAAAACTGTTTTTT.

V usage is TRBV24-1 and J usage is TRBJ1-2; 8 nucleotides agree with TRBD1. Looked up from germline, CDR1 is KGHDR and CDR2 is SFDVKD. This CDR3 contains 15 residues. Trimming removed 4 bases from V and 4 bases from J; junction bases left unmatched: 7. The CDR3 DNA sequence: TGTGCCACCAGTGACCGAACGACAGGGGCCTATGGCTACACCTTC. Protein product: CATSDRTTGAYGYTF.

This clonotype was seen repeatedly, ten times or more. The chain employs TRBV7-2 and TRBJ2-6; 8 bases are shared with TRBD1. Unmatched junction bases numbered 7, after V lost 3 bases and J lost 0 bases. This CDR3 is built from 18 residues. The germline V gene encodes CDR1 SGHTA and CDR2 FQGNSA. CDR3 loop: CASSFSTGATSGANVLTF. The CDR3 nucleotides read TGTGCCAGCAGCTTTTCGACAGGGGCCACCTCTGGGGCCAACGTCCTGACTTTC.

In its sample, this clonotype was seen many times. The V gene is TRBV20-1, the J gene TRBJ2-1, with D uncertain. The CDR3 covers 13 residues. The V and J ends lost 6 bases and 1 base respectively, with 10 bases between them. In germline, CDR1 is DFQATT, CDR2 SNEGSKA (reference sequence). The CDR3 reads CSAPSSSYNEQFF. The CDR3 region has the DNA TGCAGTGCCCCCAGTTCTTCCTACAATGAGCAGTTCTTC.

This clonotype was observed a few times. The V and J genes are TRBV4-1 and TRBJ2-6, with D unresolved. Germline V gene data show CDR1 as MGHRA and CDR2 as YSYEKL. V lost 7 bases and J lost 6, with 4 bases in between. The CDR3 totals 11 residues. Here the CDR3 reads CASMQANVLTF. CDR3 DNA: TGCGCCAGCATGCAGGCCAACGTCCTGACTTTC.

The V and J genes are TRBV4-1 and TRBJ1-1, with 9 nucleotides matching TRBD1. The V segment lost 1 base and the J segment 4 bases; nucleotides outside the gene matches: 25. The CDR3 spans 22 residues. Germline V gene data show CDR1 as MGHRA and CDR2 as YSYEKL. The CDR3 coding sequence is TGCGCCAGCAGCCAAGTCTTTCCGGAGGAGACAGGGGGTATCGGAGTCGTCACTGAAGCTTTCTTT. It specifies CASSQVFPEETGGIGVVTEAFF.

Remarks on this clonotype: The junction departs from the called germline gene at one end, perhaps through a read error. The CDR3 region has the DNA TGTGCCGGCAGCCAAGAATCCCTCGTTCACCAAGAGACCCAGTACTTC. Translating it yields CAGSQESLVHQETQYF. V and J are TRBV4-2 and TRBJ2-5, with unresolved D. CDR3 length equals 16 residues. The germline gives CDR1 LGHNA, CDR2 YNFKEQ.

The rearrangement links TRBV4-2 to TRBJ1-1, with D possibly TRBD1 on 5 matching bases. Germline V gives CDR1 LGHNA, CDR2 YNFKEQ. CDR3 length equals 14 residues. V lost 6 bases, J lost 2 bases, and 13 bases lay in between. The CDR3 spells CASRRGRSNTEAFF. The CDR3 DNA is TGTGCCAGCAGACGGGGACGCTCAAACACTGAAGCTTTCTTT.

This clonotype came up a few times. The chain joins TRBV12-3 or TRBV12-4 to TRBJ1-1; D is perhaps TRBD1 (5 bases). The germline V and J ends were trimmed by 5 bases and 1 base, with 14 bases remaining between them. The CDR3 spans 15 residues. The DNA of the CDR3 is TGTGCCAGCAGTATCAACAGTGACAGGAACACTGAAGCTTTCTTT. Translation: CASSINSDRNTEAFF.

This clonotype has only a few counts. The chain combines TRBV6-1 with TRBJ1-1; D is uncertain. This CDR3 comprises 14 residues. Germline CDR1 reads MNHNS; CDR2 reads SASEGT. V was pared by 4 bases and J by 0 bases, with 9 bases between. DNA of the CDR3: TGTGCCAGCAGTGTCGGCAGAATGAACACTGAAGCTTTCTTT. This gives the protein CASSVGRMNTEAFF.

A note on this clonotype: This sequence may be a read error, since a much larger clone differs from it by one base. This chain joins TRBV7-2 and TRBJ2-7; D may correspond to TRBD1 or TRBD2 (5 bases each). The germline CDR1 and CDR2 sequences are SGHTA and FQGNSA. The CDR3 is 11 residues long. Trimming stripped 8 bases from V and 7 bases from J, with 12 bases between. CDR3 sequence: CASGLGTEQYF. The CDR3 DNA follows: TGTGCCAGCGGCCTCGGGACGGAGCAGTACTTC. The full variable domain, rest sourced from reference TRBV7-2 and TRBJ2-7, is GAGVSQSPSNKVTEKGKDVELRCDPISGHTALYWYRQSLGQGLEFLIYFQGNSAPDKSGLPSDRFSAERTGGSVSTLTIQRTQQEDSAVYLCASGLGTEQYFGPGTRLTVT.

Only one count was recorded for this clonotype. The V and J genes are TRBV6-2 or TRBV6-3 and TRBJ2-2, with TRBD2 matching over 8 bases. CDR3 length: 15 residues. After removal of 6 bases from V and 2 bases from J, the junction contained 5 bases not matched to a gene. CDR1 and CDR2 from the germline V gene are MNHEY and SVGEGT. As DNA, the CDR3 is TGTGCCAGCAGGTCTAGCGGGTTTAACACCGGGGAGCTGTTTTTT. Its protein product is CASRSSGFNTGELFF.

The chain employs TRBV6-2 or TRBV6-3 and TRBJ2-5; D is perhaps TRBD1 (6 bases). V was pared by 6 bases and J by 4 bases, with 18 bases between. CDR3 size: 15 residues. CDR1 is MNHEY and CDR2 is SVGEGT in the germline V gene. In DNA form, the CDR3 reads TGTGCCAGCAGCGATGTCAGGGGCGTAGTAGAGACCCAGTACTTC. This gives the protein CASSDVRGVVETQYF.